The T cell receptor beta chain under discussion was sequenced for a study of shared clonotypes between healthy human individuals. Assay used: immunoSEQ multiplex PCR; TCRdb lists only in-frame clones, some missing. The sample yields approximately 500,000 clones, 90% to 96% seen once. This CDR3 region has 17 residues. In germline, CDR1 is SEHNR, CDR2 FQNEAQ (reference sequence). V was clipped by 5 bases and J by 4 bases; unmatched bases: 13. Notes on the study in general: Only blood underwent sampling, and tissue repertoires likely differ.

Turning to this clone: Its target is not known.

V is TRBV7-9 and J is TRBJ1-3; 8 bases align to TRBD1. The receptor's source is a woman in her twenties or thirties in good health. The sample taken for sequencing was naive CD4+ T cells sorted from blood. This sample's subset: CD45RA+ positively selected. The DNA of the CDR3 is TGTGCCAGCAGCCGCTCAGGGGGCGCAGCGTTCGGAAACACCATATATTTT. It translates to CASSRSGGAAFGNTIYF.